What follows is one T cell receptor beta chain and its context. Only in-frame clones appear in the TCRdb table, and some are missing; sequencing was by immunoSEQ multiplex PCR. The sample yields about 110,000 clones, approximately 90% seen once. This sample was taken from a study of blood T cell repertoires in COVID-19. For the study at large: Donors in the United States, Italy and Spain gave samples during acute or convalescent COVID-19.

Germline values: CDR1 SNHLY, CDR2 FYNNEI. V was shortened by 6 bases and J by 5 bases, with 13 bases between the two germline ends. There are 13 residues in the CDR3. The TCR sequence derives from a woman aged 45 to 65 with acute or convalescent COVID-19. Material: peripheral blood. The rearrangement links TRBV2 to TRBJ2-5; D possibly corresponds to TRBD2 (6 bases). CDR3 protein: CASRATRMETQYF. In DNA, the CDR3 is TGTGCCAGCAGGGCGACTAGGATGGAGACCCAGTACTTC.